The clone carrying this T cell receptor (beta chain) was picked up many times. Its antigen remains unknown. V was trimmed by 4 bases and J by 5 bases, leaving 5 bases between them. The length of the CDR3 is 11 residues. This record comes from a study of neurological immune-mediated disorders. Notes on the study in general: Across subjects, expanded clones had no CDR3 amino acid sequences in common, pointing to private repertoires in all groups.

TCRdb itself ran the 5' RACE reads through MiXCR, one entry per CDR3 protein. The data hold 45,000 to 60,000 distinct CDR3 sequences, with approximately 3.9% observed a single time. This TCR derives from a man aged 25 to 45 with multiple sclerosis. Material: PBMCs. The V gene is TRBV12-3 or TRBV12-4, the J gene TRBJ1-2; D remains ambiguous. DNA for the CDR3: TGTGCCAGCAGTTCCCTTTATGGCTACACCTTC. Translating it yields CASSSLYGYTF.